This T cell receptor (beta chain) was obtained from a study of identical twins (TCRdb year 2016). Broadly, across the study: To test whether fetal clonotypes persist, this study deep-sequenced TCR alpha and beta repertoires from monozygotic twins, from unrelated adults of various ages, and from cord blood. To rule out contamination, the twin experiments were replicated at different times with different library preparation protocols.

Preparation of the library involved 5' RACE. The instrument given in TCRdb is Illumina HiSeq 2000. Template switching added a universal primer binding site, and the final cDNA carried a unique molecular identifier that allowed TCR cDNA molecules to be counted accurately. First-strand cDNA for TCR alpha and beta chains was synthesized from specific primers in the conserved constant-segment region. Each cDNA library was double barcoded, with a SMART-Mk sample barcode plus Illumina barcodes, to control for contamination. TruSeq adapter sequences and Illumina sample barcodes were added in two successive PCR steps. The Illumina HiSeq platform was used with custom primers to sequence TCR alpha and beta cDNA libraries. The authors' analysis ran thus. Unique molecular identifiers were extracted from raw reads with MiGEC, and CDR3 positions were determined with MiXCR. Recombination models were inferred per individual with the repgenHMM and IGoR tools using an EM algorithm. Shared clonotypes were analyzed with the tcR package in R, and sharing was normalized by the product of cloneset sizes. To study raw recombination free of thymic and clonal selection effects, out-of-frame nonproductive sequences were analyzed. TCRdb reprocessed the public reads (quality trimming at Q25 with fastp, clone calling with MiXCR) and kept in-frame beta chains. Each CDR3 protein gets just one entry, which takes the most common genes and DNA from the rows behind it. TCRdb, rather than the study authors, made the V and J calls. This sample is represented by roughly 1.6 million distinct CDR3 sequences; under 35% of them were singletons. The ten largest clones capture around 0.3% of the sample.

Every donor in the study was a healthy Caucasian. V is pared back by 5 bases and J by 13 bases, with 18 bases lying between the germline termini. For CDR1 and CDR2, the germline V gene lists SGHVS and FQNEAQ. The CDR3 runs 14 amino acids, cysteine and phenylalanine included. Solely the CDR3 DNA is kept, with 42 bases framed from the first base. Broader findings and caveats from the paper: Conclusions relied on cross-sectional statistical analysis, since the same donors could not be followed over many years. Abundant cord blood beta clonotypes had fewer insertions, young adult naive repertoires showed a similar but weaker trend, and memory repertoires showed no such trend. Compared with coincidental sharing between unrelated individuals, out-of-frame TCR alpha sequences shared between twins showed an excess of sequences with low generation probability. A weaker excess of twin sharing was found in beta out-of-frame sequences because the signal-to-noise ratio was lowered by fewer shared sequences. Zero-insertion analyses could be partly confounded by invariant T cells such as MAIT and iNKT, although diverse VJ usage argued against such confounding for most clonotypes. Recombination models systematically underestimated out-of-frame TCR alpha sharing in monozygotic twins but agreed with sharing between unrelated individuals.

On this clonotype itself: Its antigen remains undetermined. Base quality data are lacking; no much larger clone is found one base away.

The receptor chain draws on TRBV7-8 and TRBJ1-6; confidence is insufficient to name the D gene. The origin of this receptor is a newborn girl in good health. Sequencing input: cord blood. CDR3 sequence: CASSPSGNAVPLHF. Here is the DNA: TGTGCCAGCAGCCCCTCGGGGAACGCAGTGCCCCTCCACTTT.